Below are 23 T cell receptor beta chains sequenced from a single sample in a study of beta chain features in type 1 diabetes. Regarding the study as a whole: In every one of the four CD4+ subsets, TCRB CDR3s were moderately but significantly shorter in Type 1 diabetes patients.

Isolated RNA was reverse transcribed in full, so expressed TCRB transcripts were sequenced. The table came from immunoSEQ multiplex PCR; TCRdb's copy has only in-frame clones and leaves some out. The table lists roughly 150,000 clones, almost 8% of them singletons, with 0.5% in the top ten. Antigens for these TCRs are unknown. Sequences were obtained from central memory CD4+ T cells from blood. The receptor set was obtained from a young man with type 1 diabetes.

The chain couples TRBV6-6 to TRBJ2-5; possibly TRBD2 for D (5 bases). CDR3 size: 13 residues. V was cut by 9 bases and J by 4 bases, with 15 bases left in between. In germline, CDR1 is MNHNY, CDR2 SVGAGI (reference sequence). CDR3 region: CASCRFRGETQYF. CDR3 sequence (DNA): TGTGCCAGTTGCCGCTTTCGGGGAGAGACCCAGTACTTC.

The V and J genes are TRBV28 and TRBJ2-5; 7 bases are a match to TRBD1. The V segment lost 8 bases and the J segment 1 base; nucleotides outside the gene matches: 1. This CDR3 region has 12 residues. Germline V gene lookup returns CDR1 MDHEN and CDR2 SYDVKM. CDR3 sequence reads: CASHRGQETQYF. The CDR3 DNA reads TGTGCCAGCCACAGGGGCCAAGAGACCCAGTACTTC.

CDR3 protein: CASSPQRTGELFF. The DNA of the CDR3 is TGTGCCAGCAGTCCCCAGCGCACCGGGGAGCTGTTTTTT. The V call is TRBV28, the J call TRBJ2-2; D not resolved. Germline V gene sequence: CDR1 MDHEN, CDR2 SYDVKM. V was clipped by 5 bases and J by 4 bases, with 8 bases between them. There are 13 residues in the CDR3.

The genes are TRBV7-2 and TRBJ2-3, with 10 positions matching TRBD1. Germline-derived CDR1 and CDR2 are SGHTA and FQGNSA. The CDR3 extends over 16 amino acids. The V segment lost 5 bases and the J segment 7 bases; nucleotides outside the gene matches: 12. The CDR3 DNA sequence: TGTGCCAGCAGCGGCAGGTCCGGGACAGGGGACCATACGCAGTATTTT. This encodes CASSGRSGTGDHTQYF. Looking up the rest from reference TRBV7-2 and TRBJ2-3 gives the full variable domain: GAGVSQSPSNKVTEKGKDVELRCDPISGHTALYWYRQSLGQGLEFLIYFQGNSAPDKSGLPSDRFSAERTGGSVSTLTIQRTQQEDSAVYLCASSGRSGTGDHTQYFGPGTRLTVL.

For this clone: In the same sample, other DNA sequences code for this CDR3. The CDR3 coding sequence is TGTGCCAGTAGTATCAGGGGGAACACTGAAGCTTTCTTT. This translates into CASSIRGNTEAFF. J is TRBJ1-1 and V is TRBV19; D is perhaps TRBD1 (6 bases). Germline V gene lookup returns CDR1 LNHDA and CDR2 SQIVND (reference sequence). The ends were cut back, 3 bases at V and 1 base at J, with 6 bases in the middle. The CDR3 loop spans 13 amino acids.

CDR3 loop: CASSPSSRGFTGELFF. CDR3 nucleotides: TGTGCCAGCAGCCCGTCCTCACGGGGGTTCACCGGGGAGCTGTTTTTT. The V and J genes are TRBV28 and TRBJ2-2; TRBD2 might be the D (6 bases). The V gene lost 6 bases and the J gene lost 4 bases, with 18 bases spanning the gap. Germline CDR1 and CDR2: MDHEN and SYDVKM. This CDR3 contains 16 residues. The whole variable domain, filled in from reference TRBV28 and TRBJ2-2, reads DVKVTQSSRYLVKRTGEKVFLECVQDMDHENMFWYRQDPGLGLRLIYFSYDVKMKEKGDIPEGYSVSREKKERFSLILESASTNQTSMYLCASSPSSRGFTGELFFGEGSRLTVL.

J is TRBJ1-6 and V is TRBV19; D remains unclear. Trimming left V 3 bases short and J 10 bases short, with 13 bases between. Germline V lookup: CDR1 LNHDA, CDR2 SQIVND (reference sequence). This CDR3 is 14 amino acids long. The CDR3 reads CASSIYISRSPLHF. The CDR3 DNA is TGTGCCAGTAGTATTTACATCTCACGATCACCCCTCCACTTT.

The CDR3 reads CASSPSTGGDGYTF. DNA of the CDR3: TGTGCCAGCTCACCATCGACAGGGGGGGATGGCTACACCTTC. The J gene is TRBJ1-2, the V gene TRBV18, with 9 bases that match TRBD1. Trimming at V came to 2 bases and at J to 6 bases, leaving 4 bases not matched to a gene. The CDR3 is 14 residues long. Germline V gene data show CDR1 as KGHSH and CDR2 as LQKENI. Full variable domain (rest looked up from reference TRBV18 and TRBJ1-2): NAGVMQNPRHLVRRRGQEARLRCSPMKGHSHVYWYRQLPEEGLKFMVYLQKENIIDESGMPKERFSAEFPKEGPSILRIQQVVRGDSAAYFCASSPSTGGDGYTFGSGTRLTVV.

In its sample, this clone was seen many times. CDR3 in DNA: TGTGCCAGCAGCTTTAACCCACAGGACGAGCAGTACTTC. Protein sequence: CASSFNPQDEQYF. The genes are TRBV7-9 and TRBJ2-7, with TRBD1 as a possible D gene (5 bases). CDR3 size: 13 residues. Germline V gene sequence: CDR1 SEHNR, CDR2 FQNEAQ (reference sequence). V was trimmed by 3 bases and J by 5 bases, leaving 11 bases between them.

The CDR3 DNA reads TGTGCCAGCAGTGACTCGGCTAGCGGGAGGAATGAGCAGTTCTTC. Translated: CASSDSASGRNEQFF. This chain uses TRBV6-4 with TRBJ2-1; TRBD2 matches at 11 bases. The CDR3 contains 15 residues. V lost 0 bases and J lost 7; bases outside the gene matches: 2. Germline V gene data show CDR1 as MRHNA and CDR2 as SNTAGT.

This chain uses TRBV5-4 with TRBJ2-7; 10 bases line up with TRBD2. J lost 0 bases, V lost 3 bases, and 6 bases had no gene match. Germline V gene data show CDR1 as SGHNT and CDR2 as YYREEE (reference sequence). CDR3 length equals 16 residues. The CDR3 protein is CASSSNPSGSSYEQYF. In DNA form, the CDR3 reads TGTGCCAGCAGCTCCAACCCTAGCGGGAGCTCCTACGAGCAGTACTTC. Using reference TRBV5-4 and TRBJ2-7 for the parts outside the CDR3, the full variable domain is ETGVTQSPTHLIKTRGQQVTLRCSSQSGHNTVSWYQQALGQGPQFIFQYYREEENGRGNFPPRFSGLQFPNYSSELNVNALELDDSALYLCASSSNPSGSSYEQYFGPGTRLTVT.

This sequence joins TRBV6-6 and TRBJ2-1; TRBD1 aligns across 12 bases. V dropped 8 bases and J dropped 6; count of bases not matched to a gene: 5. Germline V lookup: CDR1 MNHNY, CDR2 SVGAGI (reference sequence). The CDR3 is 14 amino acids. CDR3 DNA: TGTGCCAGCGGGACAGGGGGCGTCCCCAATGAGCAGTTCTTC. Encoded protein: CASGTGGVPNEQFF.

Only a few counts were recorded for this clone. V and J are TRBV4-3 and TRBJ2-3, with D possibly matching TRBD1 (5 bases). Germline CDR1 is LGHNA and CDR2 is YSLEER. The CDR3 consists of 16 residues. Trimming pared 0 bases from V and 2 bases from J, leaving 12 bases between. CDR3 residues: CASSQDGAGNTDTQYF. As DNA, the CDR3 is TGCGCCAGCAGCCAAGATGGGGCAGGAAACACAGATACGCAGTATTTT.

This clone was seen only a few times. The chain couples TRBV6-4 to TRBJ2-3, with D uncertain. Germline V gene sequence: CDR1 MRHNA, CDR2 SNTAGT. Trimming left V 3 bases short and J 5 bases short, with 12 bases between. This CDR3 is 14 amino acids long. The CDR3, as DNA: TGTGCCAGCAGTGAAGAAGGAGTTGGAGATACGCAGTATTTT. It specifies CASSEEGVGDTQYF.

The chain links TRBV29-1 to TRBJ2-1, with D possibly being TRBD2 (6 bases). With 4 bases removed from V and 7 bases from J, the gap between germline ends came to 11 bases. The CDR3 covers 12 residues. Germline CDR1 is SQVTM and CDR2 is ANQGSEA. CDR3 protein: CSVAPGENEQFF. CDR3 bases: TGCAGCGTTGCCCCGGGAGAGAATGAGCAGTTCTTC.

J is TRBJ1-5 and V is TRBV2; perhaps TRBD1 as D (6 bases). The germline V gene encodes CDR1 SNHLY and CDR2 FYNNEI. The length of the CDR3 is 15 residues. Trimming took off 0 bases at V and 7 bases at J, with 13 bases between the two ends. The DNA of the CDR3 is TGTGCCAGCAGTGAAGCGCAGGGGCGGTTCCAGCCCCAGCATTTT. It yields the protein CASSEAQGRFQPQHF.

The chain has TRBV10-3 and TRBJ2-7, with D maybe TRBD1 (6 bases). Trimming took off 5 bases at V and 3 bases at J, with 17 bases between the two ends. The CDR3 loop spans 15 amino acids. CDR1 ENHRY and CDR2 SYGVKD come from the germline V gene. CDR3 residues: CAISRVSGARYEQYF. The CDR3 coding sequence is TGTGCCATCAGTAGGGTCTCAGGGGCCCGCTACGAGCAGTACTTC.

This clone was detected a few times. The chain is built from TRBV29-1 and TRBJ2-1; TRBD2 matches 15 bases. The trim removed 4 bases at V and 8 bases at J, leaving 3 bases unmatched. Germline loops: CDR1 SQVTM, CDR2 ANQGSEA. This CDR3 comprises 14 residues. This CDR3 is CSVGGTSGGYEQFF. The DNA of the CDR3 is TGCAGCGTTGGGGGGACTAGCGGGGGGTATGAGCAGTTCTTC.

The chain recombines TRBV5-4 with TRBJ2-6; D may be TRBD2 (7 bases). This CDR3 comprises 19 residues. Germline CDR1 and CDR2: SGHNT and YYREEE (reference sequence). V shed 1 base and J shed 2 bases, with 19 bases lying between them. CDR3: CASSLWGRGAGPGANVLTF. The CDR3 DNA sequence: TGTGCCAGCAGCTTGTGGGGCCGGGGGGCGGGTCCTGGGGCCAACGTCCTGACTTTC. Full variable domain (remainder filled in from reference TRBV5-4 and TRBJ2-6): ETGVTQSPTHLIKTRGQQVTLRCSSQSGHNTVSWYQQALGQGPQFIFQYYREEENGRGNFPPRFSGLQFPNYSSELNVNALELDDSALYLCASSLWGRGAGPGANVLTFGAGSRLTVL.

The chain is built from TRBV7-2 and TRBJ1-1, with TRBD1 matching over 7 bases. The CDR3 is 13 amino acids. The V gene end was trimmed by 2 bases and the J gene end by 8 bases; junction bases not matched to a gene: 5. Germline assignment: CDR1 SGHTA and CDR2 FQGNSA. CDR3 nucleotides: TGTGCCAGCAGCTTACGGGGACAGAAAGAAGCTTTCTTT. This translates into CASSLRGQKEAFF.

This clone was recorded a few times. The rearrangement uses TRBV15 and TRBJ2-3; 7 bases fit TRBD2. Germline CDR1 is LNHNV and CDR2 is YYDKDF (reference sequence). Losses at the gene ends were 0 bases for V and 2 bases for J; bases not matched to a gene: 2. The CDR3 contains 15 residues. In DNA form, the CDR3 reads TGTGCCACCAGCAGAGATCTAGCGGACACAGATACGCAGTATTTT. It encodes CATSRDLADTDTQYF.

This clone occurred a few times. The rearrangement links TRBV7-9 to TRBJ1-5, with D perhaps TRBD1 (5 bases). This CDR3 is built from 15 residues. Deletions cut 1 base from V and 5 bases from J, with 12 bases between. CDR1 is SEHNR and CDR2 is FQNEAQ in the germline V gene (reference sequence). CDR3: CASSLGAGGDQPQHF. The DNA of the CDR3 is TGTGCCAGCAGCTTAGGGGCAGGAGGGGATCAGCCCCAGCATTTT.

This clone has just a few counts. The rearrangement joins TRBV18 to TRBJ1-4; TRBD1 is a possible D gene (5 bases). Germline V gene data show CDR1 as KGHSH and CDR2 as LQKENI. Trimming removed 5 bases from V and 10 bases from J, with 11 bases in between. This CDR3 is built from 12 residues. The CDR3 bases are TGTGCCAGCTCAAGTGACGGGGGAAAACTGTTTTTT. Translating it yields CASSSDGGKLFF.